This T cell receptor (beta chain) is from a study of T cell responses to AZD1222 COVID-19 vaccine. Data came from immunoSEQ multiplex PCR; TCRdb stores just in-frame clones and leaves some out. The sample shows 80,000 to 100,000 clones, about 90% of them seen only once. V gave up 1 base and J gave up 9 bases, with 7 bases separating them. Germline V CDR1 and CDR2: LGHDT, YNNKEL (reference sequence). The CDR3 runs to 12 residues. The sequencing used peripheral blood, collected on day 0 of MenACWY control vaccination. This receptor was obtained from an adult in good health. The rearrangement joins TRBV3-1 (or the pseudogene TRBV3-2) to TRBJ1-5; D gene uncertain. CDR3 amino acids: CASSQGAGPQHF. The CDR3 DNA reads as TGTGCCAGCAGCCAAGGAGCGGGGCCCCAGCATTTT.